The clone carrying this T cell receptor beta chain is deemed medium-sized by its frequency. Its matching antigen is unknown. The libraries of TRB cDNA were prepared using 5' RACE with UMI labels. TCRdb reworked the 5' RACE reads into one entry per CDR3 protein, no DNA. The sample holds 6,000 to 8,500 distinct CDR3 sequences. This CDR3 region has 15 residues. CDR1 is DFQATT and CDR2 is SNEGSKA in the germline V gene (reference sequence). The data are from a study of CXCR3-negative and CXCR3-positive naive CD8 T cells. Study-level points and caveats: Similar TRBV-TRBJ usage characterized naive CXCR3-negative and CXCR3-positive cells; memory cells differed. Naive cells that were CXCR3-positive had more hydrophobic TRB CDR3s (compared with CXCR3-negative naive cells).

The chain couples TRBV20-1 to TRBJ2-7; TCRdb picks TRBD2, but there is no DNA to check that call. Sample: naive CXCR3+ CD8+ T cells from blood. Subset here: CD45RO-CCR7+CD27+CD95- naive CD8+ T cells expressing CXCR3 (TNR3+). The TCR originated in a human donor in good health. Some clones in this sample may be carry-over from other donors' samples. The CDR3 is CSARGAGGPSYEQYF.